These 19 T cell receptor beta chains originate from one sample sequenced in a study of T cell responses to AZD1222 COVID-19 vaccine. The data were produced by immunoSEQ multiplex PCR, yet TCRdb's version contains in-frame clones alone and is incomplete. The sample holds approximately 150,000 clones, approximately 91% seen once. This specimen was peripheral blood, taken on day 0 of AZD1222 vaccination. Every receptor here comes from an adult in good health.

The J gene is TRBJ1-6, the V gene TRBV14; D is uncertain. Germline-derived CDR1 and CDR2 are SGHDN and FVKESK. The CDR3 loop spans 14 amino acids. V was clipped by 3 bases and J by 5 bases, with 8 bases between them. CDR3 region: CASSHRGNNSPLHF. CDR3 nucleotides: TGTGCCAGCAGCCATCGGGGAAATAATTCACCCCTCCACTTT.

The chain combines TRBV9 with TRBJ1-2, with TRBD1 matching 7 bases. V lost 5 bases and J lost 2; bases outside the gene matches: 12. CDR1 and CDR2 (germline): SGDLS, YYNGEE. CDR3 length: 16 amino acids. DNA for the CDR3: TGTGCCAGCAGTAAATCCGGGACAGTGGCAAACTATGGCTACACCTTC. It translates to CASSKSGTVANYGYTF.

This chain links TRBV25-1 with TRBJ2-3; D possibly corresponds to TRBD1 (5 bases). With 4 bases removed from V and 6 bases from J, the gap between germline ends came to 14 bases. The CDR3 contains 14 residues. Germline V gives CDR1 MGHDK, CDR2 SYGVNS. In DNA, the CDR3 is TGTGCCAGCAGTGCTGGCGCAGGGTCCGATACGCAGTATTTT. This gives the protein CASSAGAGSDTQYF.

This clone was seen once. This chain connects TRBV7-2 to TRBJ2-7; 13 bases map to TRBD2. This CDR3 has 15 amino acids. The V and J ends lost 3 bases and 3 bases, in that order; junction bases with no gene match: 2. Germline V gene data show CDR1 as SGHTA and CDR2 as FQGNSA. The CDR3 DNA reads TGTGCCAGCAGCTTTCGACTAGCGGGGGGCTACGAGCAGTACGTC. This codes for CASSFRLAGGYEQYV.

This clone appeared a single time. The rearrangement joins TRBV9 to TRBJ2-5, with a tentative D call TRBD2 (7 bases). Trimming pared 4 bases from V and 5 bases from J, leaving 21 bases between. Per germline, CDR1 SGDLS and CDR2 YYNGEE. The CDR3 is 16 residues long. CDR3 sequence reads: CASSPRPGGREETQYF. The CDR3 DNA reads TGTGCCAGCAGCCCGAGGCCGGGGGGCCGGGAGGAGACCCAGTACTTC.

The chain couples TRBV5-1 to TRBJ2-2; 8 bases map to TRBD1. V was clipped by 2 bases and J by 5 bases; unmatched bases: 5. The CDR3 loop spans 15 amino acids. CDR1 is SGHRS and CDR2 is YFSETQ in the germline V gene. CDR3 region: CASSLGGQGTGELFF. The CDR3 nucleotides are TGCGCCAGCAGCTTAGGCGGACAGGGAACCGGGGAGCTGTTTTTT.

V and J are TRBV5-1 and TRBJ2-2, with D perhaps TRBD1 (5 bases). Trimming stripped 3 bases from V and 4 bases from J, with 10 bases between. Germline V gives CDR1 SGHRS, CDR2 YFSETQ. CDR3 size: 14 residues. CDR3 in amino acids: CASSSQGSTGELFF. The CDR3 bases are TGCGCCAGCAGCTCCCAGGGCTCCACCGGGGAGCTGTTTTTT.

CDR3 in DNA: TGCGCCAGCAGTGAGACCGGACTAGCGGGAGGCTATGAGCAGTTCTTC. It codes for CASSETGLAGGYEQFF. The chain links TRBV10-2 to TRBJ2-1; 14 positions match TRBD2. This CDR3 contains 16 residues. Germline V gives CDR1 WSHSY, CDR2 SAAADI. V lost 2 bases, J lost 8 bases, and 5 bases stayed unmatched.

CDR3 bases: TGTGCCAGCAGCTTATTGAGCCAGGGAGAGATGAACACTGAAGCTTTCTTT. Its translation is CASSLLSQGEMNTEAFF. The chain is built from TRBV11-2 and TRBJ1-1; tentatively, D is TRBD1 (5 bases). CDR1 and CDR2 (germline): SGHAT, FQNNGV. Deletions cut 2 bases from V and 0 bases from J, with 16 bases between. The CDR3 runs to 17 residues.

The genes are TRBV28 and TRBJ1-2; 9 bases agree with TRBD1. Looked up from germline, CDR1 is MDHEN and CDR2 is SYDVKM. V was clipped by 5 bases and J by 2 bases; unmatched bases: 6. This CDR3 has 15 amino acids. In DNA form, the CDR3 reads TGTGCCAGCAGTCCCCGGGACAGGGTCAACTATGGCTACACCTTC. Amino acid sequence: CASSPRDRVNYGYTF.

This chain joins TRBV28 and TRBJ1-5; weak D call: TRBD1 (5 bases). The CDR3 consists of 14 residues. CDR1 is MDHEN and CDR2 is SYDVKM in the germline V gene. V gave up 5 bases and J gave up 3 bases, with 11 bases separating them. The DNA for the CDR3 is TGTGCCAGCAGTACAGGTGCCAACAATCAGCCCCAGCATTTT. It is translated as CASSTGANNQPQHF.

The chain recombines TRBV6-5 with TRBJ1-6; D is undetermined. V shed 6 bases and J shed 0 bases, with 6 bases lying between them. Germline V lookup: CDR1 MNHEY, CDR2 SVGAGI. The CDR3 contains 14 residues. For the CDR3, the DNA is TGTGCCAGCAGGTTAAGCTCCTATAATTCACCCCTCCACTTT. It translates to CASRLSSYNSPLHF.

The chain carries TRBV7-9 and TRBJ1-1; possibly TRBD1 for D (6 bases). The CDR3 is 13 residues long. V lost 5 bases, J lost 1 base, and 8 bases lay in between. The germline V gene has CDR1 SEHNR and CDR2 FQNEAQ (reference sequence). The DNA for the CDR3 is TGTGCCAGCAGCACACAGGGGAACACTGAAGCTTTCTTT. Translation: CASSTQGNTEAFF.

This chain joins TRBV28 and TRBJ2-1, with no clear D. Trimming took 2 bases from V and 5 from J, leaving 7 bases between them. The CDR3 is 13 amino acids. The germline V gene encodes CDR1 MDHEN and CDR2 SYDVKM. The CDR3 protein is CASSLRINNEQFF. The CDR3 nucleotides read TGTGCCAGCAGTTTAAGGATTAACAATGAGCAGTTCTTC.

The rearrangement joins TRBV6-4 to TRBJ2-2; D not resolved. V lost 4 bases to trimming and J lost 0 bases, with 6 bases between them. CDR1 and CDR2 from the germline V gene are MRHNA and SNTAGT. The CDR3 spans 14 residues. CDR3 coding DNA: TGTGCCAGCAGTGTAGGAGCGAACACCGGGGAGCTGTTTTTT. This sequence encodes CASSVGANTGELFF.

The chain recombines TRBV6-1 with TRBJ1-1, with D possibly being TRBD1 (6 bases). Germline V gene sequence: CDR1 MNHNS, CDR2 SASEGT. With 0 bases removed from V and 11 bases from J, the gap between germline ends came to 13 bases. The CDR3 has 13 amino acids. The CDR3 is CASSEALGGNAFF. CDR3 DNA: TGTGCCAGCAGTGAAGCTCTAGGGGGGAACGCTTTCTTT.

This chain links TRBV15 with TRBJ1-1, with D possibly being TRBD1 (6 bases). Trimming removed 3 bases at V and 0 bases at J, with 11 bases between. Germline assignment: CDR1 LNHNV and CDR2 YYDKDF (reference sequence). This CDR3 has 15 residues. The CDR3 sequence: CATSRTGVMNTEAFF. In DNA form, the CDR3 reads TGTGCCACCAGCAGGACAGGTGTTATGAACACTGAAGCTTTCTTT.

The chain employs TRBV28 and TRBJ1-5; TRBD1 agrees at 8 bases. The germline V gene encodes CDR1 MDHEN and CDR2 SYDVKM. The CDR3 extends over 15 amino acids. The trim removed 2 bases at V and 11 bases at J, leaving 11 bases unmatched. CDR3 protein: CASSLQGQASRAQHF. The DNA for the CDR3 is TGTGCCAGCAGTTTACAGGGACAGGCATCTCGGGCCCAGCATTTT.

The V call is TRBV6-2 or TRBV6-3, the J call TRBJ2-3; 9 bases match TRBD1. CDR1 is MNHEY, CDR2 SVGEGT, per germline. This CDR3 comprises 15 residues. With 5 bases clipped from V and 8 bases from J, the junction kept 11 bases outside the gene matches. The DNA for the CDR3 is TGTGCCAGCAGTCAACCGGGACAGGGTTCGGGTACGCAGTATTTT. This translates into CASSQPGQGSGTQYF.